This entry lists 27 T cell receptor beta chains sequenced from one sample in a study of metastatic and nonmetastatic thyroid tumors. Using MiXCR, TCRdb reanalyzed the PCR reads. The sample lists about 29,000 clones, roughly 17% occurring once. Thyroid surgery took place with no prior treatment in any patient. The sequencing input was blood. The receptors derive from a female donor with papillary thyroid cancer or a benign thyroid nodule (not recorded which). Some clones in this sample may be carry-over from other donors' samples.

This clone was observed many times. This rearrangement joins TRBV2 to TRBJ1-6, with D unclear. From germline, CDR1 is SNHLY and CDR2 FYNNEI. V shed 7 bases and J shed 9 bases, with 16 bases lying between them. The CDR3 is 14 amino acids. DNA for the CDR3: TGTGCCAGCAACCCTTTTGCGCGGGGTTCACCCCTCCACTTT. Protein: CASNPFARGSPLHF.

In regard to this clone: A read error may be the cause here, since a much bigger clone is one base away. DNA for the CDR3: TGCTCCAGCAGCTTGGAACAGTTAGTCCGGGCCGATACGCAGTATTTT. This encodes CSSSLEQLVRADTQYF. The chain combines TRBV5-1 with TRBJ2-3, with D hard to call. Per germline, CDR1 SGHRS and CDR2 YFSETQ. This CDR3 region has 16 residues.

This clone was seen at least ten times. The chain couples TRBV7-9 to TRBJ1-6, with TRBD1 as a possible D gene (5 bases). The CDR3 contains 15 residues. Germline CDR1 reads SEHNR; CDR2 reads FQNEAQ (reference sequence). The V end lost 1 base, the J end lost 7 bases, and 11 bases lay between the germline ends. The CDR3 here is CASSLEGNNNSPLHF. CDR3 nucleotide sequence: TGTGCCAGCAGCTTAGAGGGGAATAACAATTCACCCCTCCACTTT.

Sample share makes this clone medium-sized. This specimen includes other DNA sequences encoding the same CDR3. The genes are TRBV2 and TRBJ2-7, with a weak D call TRBD1 (6 bases). Trimming took off 7 bases at V and 3 bases at J, with 16 bases between the two ends. CDR3 size: 14 residues. Germline loops: CDR1 SNHLY, CDR2 FYNNEI. CDR3 sequence: CASTQTGKGYEQYF. The CDR3 coding sequence is TGTGCCAGCACTCAGACAGGTAAAGGCTACGAGCAGTACTTC.

This clone was picked up many times. Here the CDR3 DNA reads TGTGCCAGCACAAAACAGGGAGCTAACTATGGCTACACCTTC. It is translated as CASTKQGANYGYTF. V is TRBV6-2 or TRBV6-3 and J is TRBJ1-2; possibly TRBD1 for D (6 bases). The CDR3 extends over 14 amino acids. V lost 7 bases and J 0 bases, leaving 12 bases between the germline ends. Germline V gene lookup returns CDR1 MNHEY and CDR2 SVGEGT.

This clone was counted many times. This rearrangement joins TRBV25-1 to TRBJ2-5, with D perhaps TRBD1 or TRBD2 (6 bases each). Trimming pared 6 bases from V and 5 bases from J, leaving 13 bases between. CDR1 MGHDK and CDR2 SYGVNS come from the germline V gene. This CDR3 has 13 residues. DNA for the CDR3: TGTGCCAGCAGGGACGGGGGCCGGGAGACCCAGTACTTC. Translating it yields CASRDGGRETQYF.

The CDR3 sequence: CASSYGQGYYGYTF. Written as DNA, the CDR3 is TGTGCCAGCAGCTATGGACAGGGGTACTATGGCTACACCTTC. The chain carries TRBV11-2 and TRBJ1-2, with TRBD1 identical over 9 bases. CDR1 is SGHAT, CDR2 FQNNGV, per germline. This CDR3 region has 14 residues. V was clipped by 4 bases and J by 3 bases; unmatched bases: 3.

This clone was seen more than once but under ten times. The chain uses TRBV12-3 or TRBV12-4 and TRBJ2-2; 7 nucleotides align to TRBD2. The CDR3 runs 14 residues. Trimming at V came to 5 bases and at J to 5 bases, leaving 5 bases not matched to a gene. CDR3 amino acids: CASSLQGGTGELFF. The DNA for the CDR3 is TGTGCCAGCAGTCTGCAGGGAGGGACCGGGGAGCTGTTTTTT.

This clone was picked up many times. The V and J genes are TRBV6-1 and TRBJ2-5; tentative D call: TRBD2 (7 bases). Trimming took 5 bases from V and 5 from J, leaving 12 bases between them. Germline values: CDR1 MNHNS, CDR2 SASEGT. The CDR3 consists of 13 residues. CDR3 DNA: TGTGCCAGCAGTTGGGGGGGCCGGGAGACCCAGTACTTC. Its protein is CASSWGGRETQYF.

The chain links TRBV11-3 to TRBJ2-1; 7 positions agree with TRBD2. The CDR3 extends over 14 amino acids. V lost 5 bases to trimming and J lost 5 bases; unmatched junction nucleotides: 6. Germline V gene lookup returns CDR1 SGHNT and CDR2 YENEEA. In DNA form, the CDR3 reads TGTGCCAGCAGCCCACCTAGCGGAAACAATGAGCAGTTCTTC. This encodes CASSPPSGNNEQFF. The entire variable domain, with the rest obtained from reference TRBV11-3 and TRBJ2-1, is as follows: EAGVVQSPRYKIIEKKQPVAFWCNPISGHNTLYWYLQNLGQGPELLIRYENEEAVDDSQLPKDRFSAERLKGVDSTLKIQPAELGDSAVYLCASSPPSGNNEQFFGPGTRLTVL.

This clone was counted ten times or more. The chain employs TRBV7-3 and TRBJ2-2; D is uncertain. Trimming removed 5 bases from V and 2 bases from J, with 3 bases in between. The CDR3 is 12 amino acids. Germline CDR1 and CDR2: SGHTA and FQGTGA. The CDR3: CASSRNTGELFF. The CDR3 nucleotides are TGTGCCAGCAGCCGAAACACCGGGGAGCTGTTTTTT.

This clone came up many times. The rearrangement links TRBV6-1 to TRBJ1-1, with 7 bases lining up with TRBD1. Germline loops: CDR1 MNHNS, CDR2 SASEGT. V was clipped by 7 bases and J by 7 bases; unmatched bases: 12. This CDR3 contains 14 residues. For the CDR3, the DNA is TGTGCCAGCATCTACTCTGAGGGACAGCTTGAAGCTTTCTTT. Translating it yields CASIYSEGQLEAFF.

This clone has a count of ten or more. This chain uses TRBV20-1 with TRBJ2-7, with D perhaps TRBD2 (5 bases). Germline assignment: CDR1 DFQATT and CDR2 SNEGSKA (reference sequence). Trimming removed 0 bases at V and 3 bases at J, with 12 bases between. The CDR3 consists of 14 residues. Written as DNA, the CDR3 is TGCAGTGCTAGAGATGGCCTAGCACGCTACGAGCAGTACTTC. Translating it yields CSARDGLARYEQYF.

Many counts were recorded for this clone. This may stem from a read error, because a much larger clone lies one nucleotide away. It is likely a read error, because the conserved phenylalanine at the end of the CDR3 is missing. The CDR3 nucleotides read TGTGCCAGCAGTTACGGTAGCAGTCAGCCCCAGCATATT. Its translation: CASSYGSSQPQHI. The chain recombines TRBV6-5 with TRBJ1-5, with D hard to call. The germline V gene encodes CDR1 MNHEY and CDR2 SVGAGI. This CDR3 has 13 residues.

DNA for the CDR3: TGCAGTGCTAGAGATGGCAGCCCAAGGGCCACCGGGGAGCTGTTTTTT. Translated, it gives CSARDGSPRATGELFF. V and J are TRBV20-1 and TRBJ2-2, with D hard to call. Germline V gene sequence: CDR1 DFQATT, CDR2 SNEGSKA (reference sequence). Trimming pared 0 bases from V and 4 bases from J, leaving 15 bases between. The CDR3 spans 16 residues.

This clone occurred many times. The chain uses TRBV7-8 and TRBJ2-7, with TRBD1 matching 11 bases. Germline-derived CDR1 and CDR2 are SGHVS and FQNEAQ. The CDR3 runs 14 residues. The J segment lost 7 bases and the V segment lost 4 bases, leaving 6 bases of the junction unmatched. CDR3 residues: CASSSDRGLWEQYF. Here the CDR3 DNA reads TGTGCCAGCAGCTCGGACAGGGGGCTGTGGGAGCAGTACTTC.

This clone was picked up many times. The CDR3 is CASSRGRAEAFF. The CDR3 DNA follows: TGTGCCAGTAGTAGGGGAAGGGCTGAAGCTTTCTTT. This chain uses TRBV19 with TRBJ1-1; no reliable D call. Germline assignment: CDR1 LNHDA and CDR2 SQIVND (reference sequence). V was clipped by 4 bases and J by 6 bases, with 9 bases between them. The CDR3 totals 12 residues.

This clone has ten or more counts. Different DNA sequences within this sample yield the same CDR3. This CDR3 is CASSFESPAETQYF. As DNA, the CDR3 is TGTGCCAGCAGTTTTGAGAGTCCCGCAGAGACCCAGTACTTC. The chain carries TRBV5-4 and TRBJ2-5; the D is unclear. The V end was cut by 5 bases, the J end by 4 bases, with 15 bases between. The CDR3 covers 14 residues. Germline CDR1 is SGHNT and CDR2 is YYREEE (reference sequence).

Ten or more counts support this clone. V and J are TRBV6-4 and TRBJ1-1; D is unclear. V lost 8 bases to trimming and J lost 0 bases, with 13 bases between them. CDR3 length equals 14 residues. The germline V gene has CDR1 MRHNA and CDR2 SNTAGT. The CDR3 DNA reads TGTGCCAGCCCCCACCTTCAGGTGAACACTGAAGCTTTCTTT. It specifies CASPHLQVNTEAFF.

The V and J genes are TRBV19 and TRBJ1-5; possibly TRBD1 for D (6 bases). The CDR3 has 12 residues. Trimming cost V 5 bases and J 9 bases, with 11 bases left between them. CDR1 is LNHDA, CDR2 SQIVND, per germline (reference sequence). CDR3 loop: CASSWGRAPQHF. In DNA, the CDR3 is TGTGCCAGTAGTTGGGGGCGGGCGCCCCAGCATTTT.

The gene calls are TRBV5-1 and TRBJ2-3; D call uncertain. Germline assignment: CDR1 SGHRS and CDR2 YFSETQ. V lost 4 bases to trimming and J lost 5 bases, with 11 bases between them. CDR3 length: 13 residues. For the CDR3, the DNA is TGCGCCAGCAGCATAACCGGAAGAGATACGCAGTATTTT. Its protein is CASSITGRDTQYF.

Notes on this clone: The junction and the germline gene differ at one end; a read error may be behind it. This sequence joins TRBV10-3 and TRBJ2-6, with 8 bases lining up with TRBD2. The germline gives CDR1 ENHRY, CDR2 SYGVKD. The CDR3 extends over 18 amino acids. The CDR3 nucleotides read TGTGCCATCAGTCCCTCTGGGACTAGTGTCTCTGGGGCCAATGTCCCGACTTTC. This translates into CAISPSGTSVSGANVPTF.

Within the sample, this clone is medium-sized. This sequence joins TRBV28 and TRBJ2-7; D not resolved. Germline CDR1 reads MDHEN; CDR2 reads SYDVKM. Trimming took off 4 bases at V and 5 bases at J, with 18 bases between the two ends. The CDR3 contains 15 residues. Written as DNA, the CDR3 is TGTGCCAGCAGTTCCCGCCCCACAGTATCGGACGAGCAGTACTTC. It specifies CASSSRPTVSDEQYF.

This clone was detected ten times or more. This chain links TRBV9 with TRBJ1-2, with D hard to call. The V and J ends lost 0 bases and 8 bases respectively, with 8 bases between them. Germline lookup yields CDR1 SGDLS and CDR2 YYNGEE. This CDR3 is 12 amino acids long. The CDR3 spells CASSVGTKGYTF. The CDR3 DNA reads TGTGCCAGCAGCGTAGGGACGAAGGGCTACACCTTC.

At least ten counts were recorded for this clone. The V gene is TRBV29-1, the J gene TRBJ2-2; either TRBD1 or TRBD2 may supply D (5 bases each). Germline CDR1 SQVTM, CDR2 ANQGSEA. The CDR3 contains 14 residues. The V end lost 4 bases, the J end lost 0 bases, and 9 bases lay between the germline ends. The DNA for the CDR3 is TGCAGCGTTGTCGGGGCTCCGAACACCGGGGAGCTGTTTTTT. It is translated as CSVVGAPNTGELFF.

By sample share, this clone is medium-sized. The sample carries other DNA sequences with the same CDR3. V gene TRBV6-5 combines with J gene TRBJ1-6; D ambiguous. This CDR3 comprises 14 residues. Trimming shortened V by 2 bases and J by 4 bases, and 6 bases separated the two germline ends. The germline V gene has CDR1 MNHEY and CDR2 SVGAGI. The CDR3 nucleotides are TGTGCCAGCAGTTACGGACCTTATAATTCACCCCTCCACTTT. This gives the protein CASSYGPYNSPLHF.

The table lists this clone with many counts. This sequence joins TRBV20-1 and TRBJ2-7; 9 nucleotides agree with TRBD2. Germline CDR1 is DFQATT and CDR2 is SNEGSKA (reference sequence). The CDR3 contains 13 residues. V trimming: 6 bases; J trimming: 7 bases; junction bases outside the gene matches: 10. The CDR3 is CSAEGLAGREQYF. In DNA, the CDR3 is TGCAGTGCCGAAGGGCTAGCGGGAAGGGAGCAGTACTTC.